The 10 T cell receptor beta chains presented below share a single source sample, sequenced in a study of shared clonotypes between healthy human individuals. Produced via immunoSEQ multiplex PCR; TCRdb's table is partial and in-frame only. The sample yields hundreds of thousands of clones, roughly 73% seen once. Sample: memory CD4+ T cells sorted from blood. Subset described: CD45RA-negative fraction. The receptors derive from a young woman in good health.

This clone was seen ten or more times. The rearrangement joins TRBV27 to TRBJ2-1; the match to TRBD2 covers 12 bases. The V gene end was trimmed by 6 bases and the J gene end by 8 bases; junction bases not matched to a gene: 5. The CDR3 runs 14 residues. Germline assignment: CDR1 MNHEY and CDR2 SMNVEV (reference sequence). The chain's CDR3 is CASRMGLAGDEQFF. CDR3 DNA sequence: TGTGCCAGCAGAATGGGACTAGCGGGCGATGAGCAGTTCTTC.

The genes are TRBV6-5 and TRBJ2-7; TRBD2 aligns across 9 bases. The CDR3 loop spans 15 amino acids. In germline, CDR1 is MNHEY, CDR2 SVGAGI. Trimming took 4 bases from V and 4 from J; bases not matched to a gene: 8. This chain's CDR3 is CASSSPRTSAYEQYF. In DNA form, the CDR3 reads TGTGCCAGCAGTTCCCCACGGACTAGCGCGTACGAGCAGTACTTC.

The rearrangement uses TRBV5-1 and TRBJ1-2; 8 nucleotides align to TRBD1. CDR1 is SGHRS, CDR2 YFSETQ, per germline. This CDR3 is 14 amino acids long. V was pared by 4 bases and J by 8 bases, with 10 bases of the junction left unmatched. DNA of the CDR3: TGCGCCAGCAGCATCGACAGGGGCGGTGGAGGCTACACCTTC. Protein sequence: CASSIDRGGGGYTF. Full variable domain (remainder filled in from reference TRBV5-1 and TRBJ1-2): KAGVTQTPRYLIKTRGQQVTLSCSPISGHRSVSWYQQTPGQGLQFLFEYFSETQRNKGNFPGRFSGRQFSNSRSEMNVSTLELGDSALYLCASSIDRGGGGYTFGSGTRLTVV.

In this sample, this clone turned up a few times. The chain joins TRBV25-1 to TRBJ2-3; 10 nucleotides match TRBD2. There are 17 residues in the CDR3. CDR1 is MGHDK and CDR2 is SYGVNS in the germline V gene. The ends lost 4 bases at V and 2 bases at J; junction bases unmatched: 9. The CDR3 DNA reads TGTGCCAGCAGTGGACGGACTAGCGGACTCCACACAGATACGCAGTATTTT. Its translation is CASSGRTSGLHTDTQYF.

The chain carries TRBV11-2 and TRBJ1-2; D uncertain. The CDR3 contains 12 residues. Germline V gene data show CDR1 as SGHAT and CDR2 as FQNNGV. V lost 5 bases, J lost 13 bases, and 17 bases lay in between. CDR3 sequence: CASSPFDRELTF. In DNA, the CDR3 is TGTGCCAGCAGCCCATTTGACCGAGAGCTCACCTTC. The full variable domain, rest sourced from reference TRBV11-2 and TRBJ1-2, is EAGVAQSPRYKIIEKRQSVAFWCNPISGHATLYWYQQILGQGPKLLIQFQNNGVVDDSQLPKDRFSAERLKGVDSTLKIQPAKLEDSAVYLCASSPFDRELTFGSGTRLTVV.

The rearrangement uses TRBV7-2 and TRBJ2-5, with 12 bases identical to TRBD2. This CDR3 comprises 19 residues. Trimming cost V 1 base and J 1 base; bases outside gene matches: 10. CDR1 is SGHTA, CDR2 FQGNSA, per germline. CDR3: CASSLELAGGPWSQETQYF. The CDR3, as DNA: TGTGCCAGCAGCTTAGAACTAGCGGGAGGACCATGGTCCCAAGAGACCCAGTACTTC.

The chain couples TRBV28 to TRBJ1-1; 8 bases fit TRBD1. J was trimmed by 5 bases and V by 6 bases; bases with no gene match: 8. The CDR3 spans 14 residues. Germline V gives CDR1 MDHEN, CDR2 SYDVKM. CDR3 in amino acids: CASRAAGGWTEAFF. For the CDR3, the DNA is TGTGCCAGCAGGGCGGCAGGGGGCTGGACTGAAGCTTTCTTT.

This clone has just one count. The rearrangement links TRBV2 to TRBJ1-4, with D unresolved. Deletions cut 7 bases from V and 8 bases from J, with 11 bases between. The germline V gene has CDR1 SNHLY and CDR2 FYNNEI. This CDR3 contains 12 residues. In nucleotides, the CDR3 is TGTGCCAGCAAGCCGGACCCAGAAAAACTGTTTTTT. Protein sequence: CASKPDPEKLFF.

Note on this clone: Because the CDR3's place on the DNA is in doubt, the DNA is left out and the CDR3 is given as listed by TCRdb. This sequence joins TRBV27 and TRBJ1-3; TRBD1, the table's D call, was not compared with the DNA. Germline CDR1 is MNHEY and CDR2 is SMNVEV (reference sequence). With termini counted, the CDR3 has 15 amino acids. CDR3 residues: CASSFLAGGGNTIYF.

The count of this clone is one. For the CDR3, the DNA is TGTGCCAGCAGCCCTTCGGGGTGGGAGGGGCGGAATGAGCAGTTCTTC. Its translation is CASSPSGWEGRNEQFF. The V and J genes are TRBV9 and TRBJ2-1, with TRBD2 matching over 7 bases. In germline, CDR1 is SGDLS, CDR2 YYNGEE. V was pared by 4 bases and J by 7 bases, with 14 bases of the junction left unmatched. The CDR3 is made up of 16 amino acids.